The entry below describes one T cell receptor beta chain. A much larger clone lies one base from this, so it may be a read error. TCRdb recomputed calls from the 5' RACE reads with MiXCR, one row per CDR3 protein. The repertoire holds 250,000 to 400,000 distinct CDR3 sequences, 3.5% to 4.5% seen once, with just under 20% in the top ten. This entry comes from a study of T cells after yellow fever vaccination. The V gene's germline CDR1 is SGHTA and CDR2 FQGTGA. V was clipped by 10 bases and J by 3 bases, with 12 bases between them. CDR3 length: 13 residues. Here the sequenced sample was PBMCs, taken 15 days after the yellow fever booster vaccination. The sequence derives from a man aged 18 to 29 who received the YFV17D yellow fever vaccine. The gene calls are TRBV7-3 and TRBJ2-2; D may match TRBD1 or TRBD2 (7 bases each). CDR3: CATRGGDTGELFF. The CDR3 bases are TGTGCCACCAGGGGGGGGGACACCGGGGAGCTGTTTTTT. Together with reference TRBV7-3 and TRBJ2-2, the CDR3 gives the full variable domain: GAGVSQTPSNKVTEKGKYVELRCDPISGHTALYWYRQSLGQGPEFLIYFQGTGAADDSGLPNDRFFAVRPEGSVSTLKIQRTERGDSAVYLCATRGGDTGELFFGEGSRLTVL.